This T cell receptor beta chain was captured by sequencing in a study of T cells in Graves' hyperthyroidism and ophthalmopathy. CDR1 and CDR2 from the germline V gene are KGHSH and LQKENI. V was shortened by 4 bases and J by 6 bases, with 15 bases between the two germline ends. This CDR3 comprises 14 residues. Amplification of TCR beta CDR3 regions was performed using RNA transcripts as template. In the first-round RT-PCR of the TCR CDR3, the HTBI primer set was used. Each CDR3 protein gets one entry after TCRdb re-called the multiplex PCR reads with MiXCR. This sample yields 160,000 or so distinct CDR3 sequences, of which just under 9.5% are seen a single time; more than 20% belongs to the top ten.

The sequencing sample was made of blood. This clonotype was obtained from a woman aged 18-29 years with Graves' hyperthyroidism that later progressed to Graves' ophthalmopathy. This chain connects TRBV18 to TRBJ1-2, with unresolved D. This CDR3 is CASSLDGSLHGYTF. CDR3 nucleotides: TGTGCCAGCTCACTTGACGGTTCCCTCCATGGCTACACCTTC.